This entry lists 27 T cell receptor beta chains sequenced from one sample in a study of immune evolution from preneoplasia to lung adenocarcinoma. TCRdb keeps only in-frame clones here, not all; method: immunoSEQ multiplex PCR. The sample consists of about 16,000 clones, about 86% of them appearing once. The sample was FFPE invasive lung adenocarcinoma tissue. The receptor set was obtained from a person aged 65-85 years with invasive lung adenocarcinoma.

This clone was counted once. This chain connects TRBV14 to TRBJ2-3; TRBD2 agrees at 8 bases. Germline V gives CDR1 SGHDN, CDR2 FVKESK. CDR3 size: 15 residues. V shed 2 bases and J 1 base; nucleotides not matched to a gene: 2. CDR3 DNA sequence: TGTGCCAGCAGCCAACCGGGACTAGGCACAGATACGCAGTATTTT. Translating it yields CASSQPGLGTDTQYF.

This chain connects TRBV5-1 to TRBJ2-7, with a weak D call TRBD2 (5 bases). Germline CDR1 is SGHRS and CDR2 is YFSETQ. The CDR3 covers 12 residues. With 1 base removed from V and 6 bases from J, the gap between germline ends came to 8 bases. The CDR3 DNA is TGCGCCAGCAGCTTGTATGGGAGCGAGCAGTACTTC. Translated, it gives CASSLYGSEQYF.

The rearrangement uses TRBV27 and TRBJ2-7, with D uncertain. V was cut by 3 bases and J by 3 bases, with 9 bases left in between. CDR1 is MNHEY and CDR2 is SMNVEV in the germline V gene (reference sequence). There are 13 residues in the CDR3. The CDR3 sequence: CASSLGQNYEQYF. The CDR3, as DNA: TGTGCCAGCAGTTTGGGTCAGAACTACGAGCAGTACTTC.

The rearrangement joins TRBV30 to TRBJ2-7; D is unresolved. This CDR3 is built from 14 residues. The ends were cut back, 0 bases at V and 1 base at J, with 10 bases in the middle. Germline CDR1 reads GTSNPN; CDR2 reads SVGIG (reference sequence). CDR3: CAWSVPWSSYEQYF. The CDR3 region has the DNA TGTGCCTGGAGTGTACCCTGGTCTTCCTACGAGCAGTACTTC.

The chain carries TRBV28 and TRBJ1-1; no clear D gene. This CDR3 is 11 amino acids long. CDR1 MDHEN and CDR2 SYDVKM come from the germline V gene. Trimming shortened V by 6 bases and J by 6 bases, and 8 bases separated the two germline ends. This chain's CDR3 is CASRGRPEAFF. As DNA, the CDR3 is TGTGCCAGCAGGGGAAGGCCTGAAGCTTTCTTT.

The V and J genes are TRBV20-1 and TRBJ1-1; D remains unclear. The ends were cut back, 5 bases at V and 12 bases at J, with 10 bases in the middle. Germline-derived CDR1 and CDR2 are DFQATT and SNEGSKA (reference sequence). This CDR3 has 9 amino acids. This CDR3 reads CSAPIAPFF. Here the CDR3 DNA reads TGCAGTGCTCCCATAGCACCTTTCTTT.

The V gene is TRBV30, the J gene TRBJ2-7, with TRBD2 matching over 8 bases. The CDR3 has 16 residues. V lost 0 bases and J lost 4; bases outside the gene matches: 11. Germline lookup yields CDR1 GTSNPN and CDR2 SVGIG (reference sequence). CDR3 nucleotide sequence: TGTGCCTGGAGTGTTCCTAGGACTAGCTTCTCGTACGAGCAGTACTTC. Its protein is CAWSVPRTSFSYEQYF.

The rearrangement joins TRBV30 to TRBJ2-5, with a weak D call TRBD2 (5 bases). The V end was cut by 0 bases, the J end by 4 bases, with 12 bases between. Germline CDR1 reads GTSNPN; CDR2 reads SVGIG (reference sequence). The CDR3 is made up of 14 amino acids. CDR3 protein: CAWSVLPGGETQYF. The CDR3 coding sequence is TGTGCCTGGAGTGTACTCCCCGGAGGAGAGACCCAGTACTTC. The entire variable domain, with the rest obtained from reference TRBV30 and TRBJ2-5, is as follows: SQTIHQWPATLVQPVGSPLSLECTVEGTSNPNLYWYRQAAGRGLQLLFYSVGIGQISSEVPQNLSASRPQDRQFILSSKKLLLSDSGFYLCAWSVLPGGETQYFGPGTRLLVL.

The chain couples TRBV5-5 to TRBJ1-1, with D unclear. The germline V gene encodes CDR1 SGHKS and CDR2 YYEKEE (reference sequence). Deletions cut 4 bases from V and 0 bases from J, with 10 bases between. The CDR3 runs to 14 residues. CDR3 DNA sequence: TGTGCCAGCAGCCCCGGAGGGTTGAACACTGAAGCTTTCTTT. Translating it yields CASSPGGLNTEAFF.

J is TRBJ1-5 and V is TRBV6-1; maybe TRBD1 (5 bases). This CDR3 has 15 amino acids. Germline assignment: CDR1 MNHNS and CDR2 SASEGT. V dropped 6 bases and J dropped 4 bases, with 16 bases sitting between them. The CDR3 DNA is TGTGCCAGCAGCAGGGAGCCCACACGAAATCAGCCCCAGCATTTT. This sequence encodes CASSREPTRNQPQHF.

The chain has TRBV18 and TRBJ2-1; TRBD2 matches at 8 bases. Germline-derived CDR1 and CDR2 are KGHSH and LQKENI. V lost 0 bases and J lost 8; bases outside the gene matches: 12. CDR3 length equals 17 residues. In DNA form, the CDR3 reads TGTGCCAGCTCACCACCGGTGGCTAGCGGGCTACGGCATGAGCAGTTCTTC. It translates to CASSPPVASGLRHEQFF.

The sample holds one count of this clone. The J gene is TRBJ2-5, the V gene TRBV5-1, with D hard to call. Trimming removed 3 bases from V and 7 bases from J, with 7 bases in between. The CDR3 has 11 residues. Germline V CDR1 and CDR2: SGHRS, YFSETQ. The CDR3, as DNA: TGCGCCAGCAGCTCCTCTGGGACCCAGTACTTC. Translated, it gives CASSSSGTQYF. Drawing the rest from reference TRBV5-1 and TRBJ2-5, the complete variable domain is KAGVTQTPRYLIKTRGQQVTLSCSPISGHRSVSWYQQTPGQGLQFLFEYFSETQRNKGNFPGRFSGRQFSNSRSEMNVSTLELGDSALYLCASSSSGTQYFGPGTRLLVL.

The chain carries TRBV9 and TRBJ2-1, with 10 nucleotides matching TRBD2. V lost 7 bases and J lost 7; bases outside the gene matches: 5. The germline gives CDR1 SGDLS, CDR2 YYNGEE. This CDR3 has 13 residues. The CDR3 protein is CASSVAGGNEQFF. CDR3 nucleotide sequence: TGTGCCAGCTCGGTAGCGGGGGGTAATGAGCAGTTCTTC.

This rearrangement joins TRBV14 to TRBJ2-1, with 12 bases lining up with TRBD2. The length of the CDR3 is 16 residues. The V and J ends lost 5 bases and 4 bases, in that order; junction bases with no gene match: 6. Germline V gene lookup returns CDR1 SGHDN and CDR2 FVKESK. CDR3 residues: CASSFRGTSGYNEQFF. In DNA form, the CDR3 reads TGTGCCAGCAGCTTTCGCGGGACTAGCGGGTACAATGAGCAGTTCTTC.

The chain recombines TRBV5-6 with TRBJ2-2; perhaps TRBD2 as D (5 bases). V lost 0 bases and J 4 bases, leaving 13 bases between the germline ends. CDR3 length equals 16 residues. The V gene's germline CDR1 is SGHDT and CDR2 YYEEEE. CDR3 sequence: CASSLVAMRVTGELFF. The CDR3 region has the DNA TGTGCCAGCAGCTTGGTAGCCATGAGGGTCACCGGGGAGCTGTTTTTT.

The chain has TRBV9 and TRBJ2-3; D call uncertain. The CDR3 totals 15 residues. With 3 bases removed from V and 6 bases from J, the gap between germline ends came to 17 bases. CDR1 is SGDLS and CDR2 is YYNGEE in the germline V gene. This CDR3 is CASSASPAWSDTQYF. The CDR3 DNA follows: TGTGCCAGCAGCGCCAGCCCAGCGTGGTCGGATACGCAGTATTTT.

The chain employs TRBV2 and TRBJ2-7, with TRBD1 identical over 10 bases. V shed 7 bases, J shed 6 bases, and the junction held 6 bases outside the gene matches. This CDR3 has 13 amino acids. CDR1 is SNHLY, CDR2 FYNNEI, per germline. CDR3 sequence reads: CASNPGTGVEQYF. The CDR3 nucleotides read TGTGCCAGCAATCCCGGGACAGGGGTCGAGCAGTACTTC.

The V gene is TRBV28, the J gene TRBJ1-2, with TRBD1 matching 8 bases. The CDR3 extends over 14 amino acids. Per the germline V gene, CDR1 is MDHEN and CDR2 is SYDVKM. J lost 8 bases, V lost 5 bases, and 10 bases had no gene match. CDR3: CASSLTTGAGGYTF. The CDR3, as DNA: TGTGCCAGCAGTCTCACGACAGGGGCGGGAGGCTACACCTTC.

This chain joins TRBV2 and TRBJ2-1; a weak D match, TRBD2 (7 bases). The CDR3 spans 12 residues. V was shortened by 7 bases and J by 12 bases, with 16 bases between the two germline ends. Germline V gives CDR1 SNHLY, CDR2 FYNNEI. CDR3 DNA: TGTGCCAGCACCCTGGGGGGGGCTGGGCAGTTCTTC. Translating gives CASTLGGAGQFF.

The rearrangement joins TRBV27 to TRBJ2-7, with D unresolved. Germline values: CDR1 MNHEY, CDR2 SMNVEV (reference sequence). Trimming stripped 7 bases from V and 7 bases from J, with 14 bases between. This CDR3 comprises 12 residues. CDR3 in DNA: TGTGCCAGCAACCTACCGGGCTTGGAGCAGTACTTC. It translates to CASNLPGLEQYF.

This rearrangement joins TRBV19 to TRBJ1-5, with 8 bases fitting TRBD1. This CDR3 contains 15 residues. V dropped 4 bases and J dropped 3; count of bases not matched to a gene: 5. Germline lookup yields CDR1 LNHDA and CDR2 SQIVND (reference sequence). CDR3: CASSTGQAANQPQHF. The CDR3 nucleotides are TGTGCCAGTAGTACGGGACAGGCCGCCAATCAGCCCCAGCATTTT. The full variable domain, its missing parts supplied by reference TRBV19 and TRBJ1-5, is DGGITQSPKYLFRKEGQNVTLSCEQNLNHDAMYWYRQDPGQGLRLIYYSQIVNDFQKGDIAEGYSVSREKKESFPLTVTSAQKNPTAFYLCASSTGQAANQPQHFGDGTRLSIL.

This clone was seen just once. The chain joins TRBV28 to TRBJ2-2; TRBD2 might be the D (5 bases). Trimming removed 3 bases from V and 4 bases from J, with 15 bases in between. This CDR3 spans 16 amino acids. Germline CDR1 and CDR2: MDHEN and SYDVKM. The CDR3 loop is CASSFDPGSGTGELFF. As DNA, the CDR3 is TGTGCCAGCAGTTTCGATCCGGGGTCGGGCACCGGGGAGCTGTTTTTT.

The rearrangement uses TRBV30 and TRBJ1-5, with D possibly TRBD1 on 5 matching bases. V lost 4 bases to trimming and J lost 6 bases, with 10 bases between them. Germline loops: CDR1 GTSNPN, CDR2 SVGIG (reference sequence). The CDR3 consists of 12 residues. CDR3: CAWTHQGQPQHF. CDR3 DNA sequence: TGTGCCTGGACCCACCAGGGTCAGCCCCAGCATTTT.

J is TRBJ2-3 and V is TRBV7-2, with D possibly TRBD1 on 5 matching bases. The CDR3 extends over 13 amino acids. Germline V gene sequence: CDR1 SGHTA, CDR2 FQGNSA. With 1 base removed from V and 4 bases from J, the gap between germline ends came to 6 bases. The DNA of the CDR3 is TGTGCCAGCAGCTTAGGGGGCGCAGATACGCAGTATTTT. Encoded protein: CASSLGGADTQYF.

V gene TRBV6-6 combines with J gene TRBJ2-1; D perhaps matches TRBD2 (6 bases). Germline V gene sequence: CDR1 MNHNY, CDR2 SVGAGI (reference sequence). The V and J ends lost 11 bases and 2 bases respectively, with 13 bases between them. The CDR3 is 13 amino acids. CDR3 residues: CAVSGGTYNEQFF. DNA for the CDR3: TGTGCCGTGAGTGGGGGGACCTACAATGAGCAGTTCTTC.

This CDR3 is CASSNPGENIQYF. The CDR3 DNA reads TGTGCCAGCAGCAACCCAGGGGAGAACATTCAGTACTTC. The V call is TRBV7-6, the J call TRBJ2-4, with D possibly being TRBD1 (6 bases). Deletions cut 5 bases from V and 7 bases from J, with 12 bases between. The germline CDR1 and CDR2 sequences are SGHVS and FNYEAQ. There are 13 residues in the CDR3.

As DNA, the CDR3 is TGTGCCAGCAGTGAAAAAGCGGGGGGGCTCGGCACCGGGGAGCTGTTTTTT. It specifies CASSEKAGGLGTGELFF. This chain connects TRBV2 to TRBJ2-2, with 10 bases identical to TRBD2. The CDR3 length is 17 residues. Germline trimming cut 2 bases from V and 4 bases from J; bases unmatched to any gene: 7. The germline V gene encodes CDR1 SNHLY and CDR2 FYNNEI.